A single sample gave rise to the 16 T cell receptor beta chains below, sequenced in a study of T cells in Graves' hyperthyroidism and ophthalmopathy. The TCR beta CDR3 regions underwent amplification using RNA transcripts as the source. With the HTBI primer set, the TCR CDR3 went through a first round of RT-PCR. TCRdb independently ran MiXCR on the multiplex PCR reads; one entry per CDR3 protein. The table shows around 610,000 distinct CDR3 sequences, with about 15% occurring only once. The source material was blood. The receptors derive from a woman in her thirties or forties with Graves' ophthalmopathy.

The table lists this clonotype with many counts. The V gene is TRBV6-5, the J gene TRBJ2-5, with 10 nucleotides matching TRBD2. The CDR3 has 15 residues. Trimming took 8 bases from V and 5 from J; bases not matched to a gene: 11. The germline V gene has CDR1 MNHEY and CDR2 SVGAGI. The CDR3: CASGSASGSRETQYF. The CDR3 bases are TGTGCCAGCGGTTCGGCTAGCGGGAGTAGGGAGACCCAGTACTTC.

This chain links TRBV20-1 with TRBJ2-5; the match to TRBD2 covers 10 bases. Unmatched junction bases numbered 10, after V lost 2 bases and J lost 1 base. The germline V gene encodes CDR1 DFQATT and CDR2 SNEGSKA (reference sequence). This CDR3 has 17 residues. The DNA of the CDR3 is TGCAGTGCTAGAACGACGACTAGCGGGTCTCTCCAAGAGACCCAGTACTTC. Protein: CSARTTTSGSLQETQYF.

The sample holds many counts of this clonotype. The chain has TRBV9 and TRBJ1-1, with D perhaps TRBD1 (6 bases). This CDR3 is built from 14 residues. Germline CDR1 is SGDLS and CDR2 is YYNGEE. V lost 7 bases, J lost 0 bases, and 13 bases lay in between. The CDR3 sequence: CASAPGGLNTEAFF. The DNA for the CDR3 is TGTGCCAGCGCCCCCGGGGGCCTGAACACTGAAGCTTTCTTT.

This clonotype was observed at least ten times. The CDR3 reads CASRARAGTSYEQYF. CDR3 DNA sequence: TGTGCCAGCAGGGCCCGAGCGGGGACTTCCTACGAGCAGTACTTC. The rearrangement uses TRBV12-3 or TRBV12-4 and TRBJ2-7, with 7 bases matching TRBD2. V was clipped by 6 bases and J by 1 base; unmatched bases: 9. The CDR3 runs to 15 residues.

This clonotype was counted many times. The chain couples TRBV30 to TRBJ1-1; no definite D call. V was cut by 4 bases and J by 2 bases, with 2 bases left in between. CDR3 size: 10 residues. Germline loops: CDR1 GTSNPN, CDR2 SVGIG (reference sequence). The CDR3 is CAWINTEAFF. The DNA for the CDR3 is TGTGCCTGGATTAACACTGAAGCTTTCTTT.

This clonotype was counted many times. This sequence joins TRBV6-1 and TRBJ2-2, with a weak D call TRBD2 (5 bases). Trimming shortened V by 6 bases and J by 4 bases, and 15 bases separated the two germline ends. The CDR3 extends over 15 amino acids. Germline CDR1 is MNHNS and CDR2 is SASEGT. This chain's CDR3 is CASRPPGKATGELFF. The DNA of the CDR3 is TGTGCCAGCAGACCCCCGGGGAAGGCCACCGGGGAGCTGTTTTTT.

There are many counts of this clonotype. The CDR3 DNA reads TGTGCCAGTACGACAACCTTCTCTGGAAACACCATATATTTT. Translation: CASTTTFSGNTIYF. The V and J genes are TRBV28 and TRBJ1-3; D remains ambiguous. The CDR3 is 14 residues long. The germline CDR1 and CDR2 sequences are MDHEN and SYDVKM. V lost 9 bases and J lost 0, with 12 bases in between.

In this sample, this clonotype turned up a few times. The rearrangement links TRBV28 to TRBJ2-2; no reliable D call. Trimming pared 3 bases from V and 1 base from J, leaving 9 bases between. CDR1 and CDR2 (germline): MDHEN, SYDVKM. The CDR3 contains 15 residues. Written as DNA, the CDR3 is TGTGCCAGCAGTTTGGGCCCGTGGAACACCGGGGAGCTGTTTTTT. It yields the protein CASSLGPWNTGELFF.

This clonotype has more than one count but fewer than ten. A much larger clone lies one base from this, so it may be a read error. The chain carries TRBV6-1 and TRBJ2-7, with TRBD2 matching 12 bases. Germline lookup yields CDR1 MNHNS and CDR2 SASEGT. The CDR3 has 14 residues. This CDR3 reads CASSARLAGVERYF. In nucleotides, the CDR3 is TGTGCCAGCAGTGCCCGACTAGCGGGAGTCGAGCGGTACTTC.

The V and J genes are TRBV27 and TRBJ2-7; the match to TRBD1 covers 7 bases. The CDR3 is 16 amino acids. Germline assignment: CDR1 MNHEY and CDR2 SMNVEV (reference sequence). V was pared by 6 bases and J by 4 bases, with 15 bases of the junction left unmatched. CDR3 nucleotide sequence: TGTGCCAGCAGAGATACAGGGGTGAATTTCGGATACGAGCAGTACTTC. Translated, it gives CASRDTGVNFGYEQYF.

This clonotype is classed as medium-sized. The genes are TRBV12-3 or TRBV12-4 and TRBJ1-1, with D unclear. V gave up 6 bases and J gave up 0 bases, with 5 bases separating them. The CDR3 runs to 12 residues. CDR3 sequence reads: CASSYMNTEAFF. DNA of the CDR3: TGTGCCAGCAGCTACATGAACACTGAAGCTTTCTTT.

At least ten counts were recorded for this clonotype. The CDR3 DNA is TGTGCCAGTAGCGGGAGGGCCTACAATGAGCAGTTCTTC. It codes for CASSGRAYNEQFF. This chain connects TRBV19 to TRBJ2-1, with 8 bases aligning to TRBD2. V dropped 6 bases and J dropped 2; count of bases not matched to a gene: 0. This CDR3 has 13 amino acids. Germline values: CDR1 LNHDA, CDR2 SQIVND (reference sequence).

The V call is TRBV6-2 or TRBV6-3, the J call TRBJ2-7; 8 bases align to TRBD2. The CDR3 length is 13 residues. Germline CDR1 MNHEY, CDR2 SVGEGT. The trim removed 6 bases at V and 6 bases at J, leaving 7 bases unmatched. CDR3 nucleotides: TGTGCCAGCAGGTGGACTAGCCCCGGCGAGCAGTACTTC. Its translation: CASRWTSPGEQYF.

The V gene is TRBV27, the J gene TRBJ1-2, with unresolved D. Looked up from germline, CDR1 is MNHEY and CDR2 is SMNVEV (reference sequence). The CDR3 spans 14 residues. Trimming took off 5 bases at V and 0 bases at J, with 10 bases between the two ends. Here the CDR3 DNA reads TGTGCCAGCAGTAGGTCCAGCTCTAACTATGGCTACACCTTC. This translates into CASSRSSSNYGYTF.

This clonotype was recorded at least ten times. The V and J genes are TRBV20-1 and TRBJ2-5; 7 bases match TRBD1. The J segment lost 1 base and the V segment lost 4 bases, leaving 3 bases of the junction unmatched. The CDR3 is 13 amino acids. The germline CDR1 and CDR2 sequences are DFQATT and SNEGSKA (reference sequence). The CDR3 protein is CSAIRGPQETQYF. The CDR3 DNA is TGCAGTGCTATTAGGGGGCCCCAAGAGACCCAGTACTTC.

This clonotype was observed many times. V usage is TRBV7-9 and J usage is TRBJ2-7; 11 bases line up with TRBD2. The germline V gene encodes CDR1 SEHNR and CDR2 FQNEAQ (reference sequence). V trimming: 5 bases; J trimming: 7 bases; junction bases outside the gene matches: 10. This CDR3 has 15 amino acids. The CDR3 spells CASSLPGTSGIEQYF. CDR3 in DNA: TGTGCCAGCAGCCTTCCCGGGACTAGCGGTATAGAGCAGTACTTC.